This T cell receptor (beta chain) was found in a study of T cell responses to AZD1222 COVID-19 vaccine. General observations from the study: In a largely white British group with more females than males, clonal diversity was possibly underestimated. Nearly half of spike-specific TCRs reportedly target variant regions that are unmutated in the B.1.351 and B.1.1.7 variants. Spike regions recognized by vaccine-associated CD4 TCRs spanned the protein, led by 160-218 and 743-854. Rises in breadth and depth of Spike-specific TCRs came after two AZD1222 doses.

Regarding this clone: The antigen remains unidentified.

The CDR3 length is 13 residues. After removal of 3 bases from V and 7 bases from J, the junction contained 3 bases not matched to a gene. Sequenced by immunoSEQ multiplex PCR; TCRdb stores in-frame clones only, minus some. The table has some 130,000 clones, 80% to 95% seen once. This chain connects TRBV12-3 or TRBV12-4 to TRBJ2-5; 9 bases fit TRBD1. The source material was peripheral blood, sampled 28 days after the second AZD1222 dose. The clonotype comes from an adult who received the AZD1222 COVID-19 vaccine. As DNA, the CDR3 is TGTGCCAGCAGTTTGGACAGGGGTTTGACCCAGTACTTC. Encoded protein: CASSLDRGLTQYF.